Listed below are T cell receptor beta chains from one sample, sequenced in a study of graft-versus-host responses after intestinal transplantation. Some clones are missing from TCRdb's copy, which holds only in-frame ones; the method was immunoSEQ multiplex PCR. The repertoire includes 130,000 or so clones, about 90% of them detected once, and roughly 0.19% sits in the top ten. The antigens of these receptors remain unknown. Sample: unstimulated CD4+ T cells sorted from spleen or lymph node cells, taken before intestinal transplant. These receptors originate from a human donor who received an intestinal transplant. Each CDR3 is given with its conserved first and last residue. D genes are given only for firm matches. Clone size is given for some rows only: seen once, a few or many times, or a class if the clone is expanded.

clone size: .
V gene: TRBV4-1
D gene: .
CDR3 length: 13
J gene: TRBJ1-2
CDR3 DNA: TGCGCCAGCAGCCAAGATTGGGGGGATGGCTACACCTTC
CDR3 protein: CASSQDWGDGYTF

clone size: .
V gene: TRBV5-1
D gene: TRBD1
CDR3 length: 15
J gene: TRBJ2-5
CDR3 DNA: TGCGCCAGCAGCTTGGGACAGGGGGGAGGAGAGACCCAGTACTTC
CDR3 protein: CASSLGQGGGETQYF

clone size: once
V gene: TRBV10-3
D gene: .
CDR3 length: 13
J gene: TRBJ1-4
CDR3 DNA: TGTGCCATAAGAGGGGTAACTAATGAAAAACTGTTTTTT
CDR3 protein: CAIRGVTNEKLFF

clone size: .
V gene: TRBV5-5
D gene: .
CDR3 length: 16
J gene: TRBJ2-2
CDR3 DNA: TGTGCCAGCAGCAATACGCCGACAGGGAACACCGGGGAGCTGTTTTTT
CDR3 protein: CASSNTPTGNTGELFF

clone size: .
V gene: TRBV19
D gene: .
CDR3 length: 16
J gene: TRBJ2-2
CDR3 DNA: TGTGCCAGTAGTATGCTGGCTAGCGCGAACACCGGGGAGCTGTTTTTT
CDR3 protein: CASSMLASANTGELFF

clone size: .
V gene: TRBV7-2
D gene: .
CDR3 length: 14
J gene: TRBJ2-5
CDR3 DNA: TGTGCCAGCAGCCTCTCGTGGGGCGCGGAGACCCAGTACTTC
CDR3 protein: CASSLSWGAETQYF

clone size: .
V gene: TRBV7-9
D gene: .
CDR3 length: 13
J gene: TRBJ1-2
CDR3 DNA: TGTGCCAGCAGCTCTACTGGGGACTATGGCTACACCTTC
CDR3 protein: CASSSTGDYGYTF

clone size: .
V gene: TRBV5-4
D gene: .
CDR3 length: 14
J gene: TRBJ2-1
CDR3 DNA: TGTGCCAGCAGAGGGGACGCGGCCTACAATGAGCAGTTCTTC
CDR3 protein: CASRGDAAYNEQFF

clone size: .
V gene: TRBV6-1
D gene: .
CDR3 length: 13
J gene: TRBJ2-1
CDR3 DNA: TGTGCCAGCAGTGAAACCCTAGAGGGGGAGCAGTTCTTC
CDR3 protein: CASSETLEGEQFF

clone size: .
V gene: TRBV19
D gene: TRBD1
CDR3 length: 13
J gene: TRBJ2-7
CDR3 DNA: TGTGCCAGTAGTAAGGGACAGATCTACGAGCAGTACTTC
CDR3 protein: CASSKGQIYEQYF

clone size: once
V gene: TRBV5-8
D gene: TRBD1
CDR3 length: 14
J gene: TRBJ1-5
CDR3 DNA: TGTGCCAGCAGTTTAGGACAGGGGACTAGAACCCAGCATTTT
CDR3 protein: CASSLGQGTRTQHF

clone size: .
V gene: TRBV6-4
D gene: .
CDR3 length: 11
J gene: TRBJ1-1
CDR3 DNA: TGTGCCAGCAGTGACGGGGGGCGGGCTTTCTTT
CDR3 protein: CASSDGGRAFF

clone size: .
V gene: TRBV15
D gene: TRBD2
CDR3 length: 17
J gene: TRBJ2-5
CDR3 DNA: TGTGCCACCAGCAGAGAGGGGGTAGCGGGAGGTCAAGAGACCCAGTACTTC
CDR3 protein: CATSREGVAGGQETQYF

clone size: once
V gene: TRBV6-5
D gene: .
CDR3 length: 13
J gene: TRBJ2-4
CDR3 DNA: TGTGCCAGCAGTCCATCCGGGAGTCGGGATCAGTACTTC
CDR3 protein: CASSPSGSRDQYF

clone size: .
V gene: TRBV19
D gene: .
CDR3 length: 15
J gene: TRBJ1-1
CDR3 DNA: TGTGCCAGTACCCTCGGGACGCACATGAACACTGAAGCTTTCTTT
CDR3 protein: CASTLGTHMNTEAFF

clone size: .
V gene: TRBV7-9
D gene: TRBD1
CDR3 length: 15
J gene: TRBJ2-5
CDR3 DNA: TGTGCCAGCAGCTTAACAGGGGGCTGGAGAGAGACCCAGTACTTC
CDR3 protein: CASSLTGGWRETQYF

clone size: few
V gene: TRBV29-1
D gene: .
CDR3 length: 14
J gene: TRBJ1-1
CDR3 DNA: TGCAGCGCTCAGGAGAACAGGGTTAACACTGAAGCTTTCTTT
CDR3 protein: CSAQENRVNTEAFF

clone size: .
V gene: TRBV5-1
D gene: .
CDR3 length: 16
J gene: TRBJ2-3
CDR3 DNA: TGCGCCAGCAGCAATCGGGACTTAGGGCGTACAGATACGCAGTATTTT
CDR3 protein: CASSNRDLGRTDTQYF

clone size: .
V gene: TRBV18
D gene: .
CDR3 length: 17
J gene: TRBJ2-1
CDR3 DNA: TGTGCCAGCTCACCAACAATCCAGGGATCAATCTACAATGAGCAGTTCTTC
CDR3 protein: CASSPTIQGSIYNEQFF

clone size: .
V gene: TRBV19
D gene: .
CDR3 length: 14
J gene: TRBJ2-2
CDR3 DNA: TGTGCCAGTTTAAGACAATCGAACACCGGGGAGCTGTTTTTT
CDR3 protein: CASLRQSNTGELFF

clone size: .
V gene: TRBV2
D gene: .
CDR3 length: 13
J gene: TRBJ1-4
CDR3 DNA: TGTGCCAGCACAGGGCCCGGTAATGAAAAACTGTTTTTT
CDR3 protein: CASTGPGNEKLFF

clone size: .
V gene: TRBV5-1
D gene: TRBD1
CDR3 length: 14
J gene: TRBJ2-1
CDR3 DNA: TGCGCCAGCAGCTTAGGACAGGGTGGGTATGAGCAGTTCTTC
CDR3 protein: CASSLGQGGYEQFF